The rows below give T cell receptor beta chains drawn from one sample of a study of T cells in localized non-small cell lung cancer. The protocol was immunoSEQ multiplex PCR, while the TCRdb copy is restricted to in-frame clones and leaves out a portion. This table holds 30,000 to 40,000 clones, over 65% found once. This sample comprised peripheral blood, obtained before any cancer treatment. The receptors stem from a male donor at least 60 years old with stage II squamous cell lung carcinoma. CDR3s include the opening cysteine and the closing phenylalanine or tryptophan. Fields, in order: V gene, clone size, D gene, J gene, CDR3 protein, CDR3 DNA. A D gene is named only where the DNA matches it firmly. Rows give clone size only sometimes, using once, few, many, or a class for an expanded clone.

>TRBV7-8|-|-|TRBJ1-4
CASSLGLDSGKLFF
TGTGCCAGCAGCTTAGGACTGGACAGTGGAAAACTGTTTTTT
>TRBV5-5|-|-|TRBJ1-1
CASSLEFSGNTEAFF
TGTGCCAGCAGCTTGGAGTTCTCGGGGAACACTGAAGCTTTCTTT
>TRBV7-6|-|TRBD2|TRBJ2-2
CASSLDGLAGHNGELFF
TGTGCCAGCAGCTTAGATGGACTAGCGGGGCATAACGGGGAGCTGTTTTTT
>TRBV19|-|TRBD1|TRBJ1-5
CASSIYNRGNQPQHF
TGTGCCAGTAGTATATATAACAGGGGTAATCAGCCCCAGCATTTT
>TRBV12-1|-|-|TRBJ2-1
CASSPDRDLSEQFF
TGTGCCAGCAGCCCGGACAGGGATTTGAGTGAGCAGTTCTTC
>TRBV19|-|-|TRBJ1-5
CASSPGTEIYSNQPQHF
TGTGCCAGTAGTCCCGGGACCGAAATCTATAGCAATCAGCCCCAGCATTTT
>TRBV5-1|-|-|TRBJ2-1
CASSLGQSGANEQFF
TGCGCCAGCAGCTTGGGCCAGTCGGGTGCAAATGAGCAGTTCTTC
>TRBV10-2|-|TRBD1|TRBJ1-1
CASIQGANTEAFF
TGCGCCAGCATACAGGGGGCGAACACTGAAGCTTTCTTT
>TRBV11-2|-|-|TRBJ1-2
CASSLGAGYGYTF
TGTGCCAGCAGCTTAGGCGCAGGCTATGGCTACACCTTC
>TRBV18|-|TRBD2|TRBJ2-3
CASSPAGGPQEQYF
TGTGCCAGCTCACCGGCGGGGGGCCCTCAGGAGCAGTATTTT
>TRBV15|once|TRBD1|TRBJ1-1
CATSRSRGSTEAFF
TGTGCCACCAGCAGAAGCAGGGGGAGCACTGAAGCTTTCTTT
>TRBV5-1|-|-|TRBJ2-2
CASSLEGSTGELFF
TGCGCCAGCAGCTTGGAAGGGAGCACCGGGGAGCTGTTTTTT
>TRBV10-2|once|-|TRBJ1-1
CASSPGHEGVAFF
TGCGCCAGCAGTCCGGGACACGAGGGTGTAGCTTTCTTT
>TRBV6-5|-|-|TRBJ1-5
CASSESGNQPQHF
TGTGCCAGCAGTGAATCGGGAAATCAGCCCCAGCATTTT
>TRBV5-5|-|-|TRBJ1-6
CASSLRQDSSYNSPLHF
TGTGCCAGCAGCTTGCGACAGGATAGCTCCTATAATTCACCCCTCCACTTT
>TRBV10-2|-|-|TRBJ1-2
CATAGAGYGYTF
TGCGCCACCGCGGGTGCTGGGTATGGCTACACCTTC
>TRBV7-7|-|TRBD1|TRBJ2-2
CASSRDSANTGELFF
TGTGCCAGCAGCCGGGACAGCGCTAACACCGGGGAGCTGTTTTTT
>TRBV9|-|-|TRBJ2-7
CASNRDSRGEQYF
TGTGCCAGCAACCGAGACAGCCGGGGGGAGCAGTACTTC
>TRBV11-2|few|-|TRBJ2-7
CASSSGPLYEQYF
TGTGCCAGCAGCTCCGGACCACTCTACGAGCAGTACTTC
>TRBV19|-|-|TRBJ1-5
CASSIAEESYQPQHF
TGTGCCAGTAGTATTGCGGAGGAATCATATCAGCCCCAGCATTTT
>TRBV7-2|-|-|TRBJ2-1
CASRGSAAPYNEQFF
TGTGCCAGCAGGGGGTCGGCGGCCCCCTACAATGAGCAGTTCTTC
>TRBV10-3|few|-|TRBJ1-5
CAISDLTGGQPQHF
TGTGCCATCAGTGATCTAACAGGAGGTCAGCCCCAGCATTTT
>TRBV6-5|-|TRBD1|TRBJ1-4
CASSYFMTGGVEKLFF
TGTGCCAGCAGTTACTTTATGACAGGGGGCGTTGAAAAACTGTTTTTT
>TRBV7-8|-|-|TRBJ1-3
CASSLTRGSGNTIYF
TGTGCCAGCAGCTTGACCAGGGGATCTGGAAACACCATATATTTT
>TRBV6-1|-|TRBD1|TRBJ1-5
CASSEVTGEGNQPQHF
TGTGCCAGCAGTGAAGTGACAGGGGAGGGCAATCAGCCCCAGCATTTT
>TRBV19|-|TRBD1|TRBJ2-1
CASSMDRSNEQFF
TGTGCCAGTAGTATGGACAGGAGTAATGAGCAGTTCTTC
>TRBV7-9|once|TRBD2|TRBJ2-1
CASSLTGLADYNEQFF
TGTGCCAGCAGCTTGACGGGACTAGCGGATTACAATGAGCAGTTCTTC
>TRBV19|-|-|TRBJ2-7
CASSIDHAGPQSYEQYF
TGTGCCAGTAGTATAGATCACGCGGGGCCGCAATCCTACGAGCAGTACTTC
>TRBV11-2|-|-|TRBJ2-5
CASSLWGGQETQYF
TGTGCCAGCAGCTTATGGGGCGGGCAAGAGACCCAGTACTTC
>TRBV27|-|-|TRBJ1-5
CASKGHSNQPQHF
TGTGCCAGCAAGGGGCATAGCAATCAGCCCCAGCATTTT
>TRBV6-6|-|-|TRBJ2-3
CASRDGTVTDTQYF
TGTGCCAGCAGGGACGGGACTGTCACAGATACGCAGTATTTT
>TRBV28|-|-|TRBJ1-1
CASSLFTNTEAFF
TGTGCCAGCAGTTTATTTACGAACACTGAAGCTTTCTTT
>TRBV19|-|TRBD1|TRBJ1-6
CASTPDRLNSPLHF
TGTGCCAGTACCCCGGACAGGTTGAATTCACCCCTCCACTTT
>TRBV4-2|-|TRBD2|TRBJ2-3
CASSQDLPSGLTGDTQYF
TGTGCCAGCAGCCAAGATTTGCCTAGCGGCTTAACGGGAGATACGCAGTATTTT
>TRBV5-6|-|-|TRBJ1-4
CASSSPGGGDEKLFF
TGTGCCAGCAGCTCTCCGGGGGGCGGGGACGAAAAACTGTTTTTT
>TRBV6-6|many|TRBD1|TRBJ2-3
CASSSAPDRGRQYF
TGTGCCAGCAGTTCCGCCCCGGACAGGGGGAGGCAGTATTTT
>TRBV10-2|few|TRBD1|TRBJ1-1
CASLDRVITNTEAFF
TGCGCCAGCCTGGACAGGGTGATAACGAACACTGAAGCTTTCTTT
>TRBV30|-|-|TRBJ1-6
CAWRQGSRDYNSPLHF
TGTGCCTGGAGACAGGGTTCTAGGGACTATAATTCACCCCTCCACTTT
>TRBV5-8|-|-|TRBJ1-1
CASSLGLQNTEAFF
TGTGCCAGCAGCTTGGGTCTCCAGAACACTGAAGCTTTCTTT